This T cell receptor (beta chain) was sequenced for a study of CD4 T cell repertoires in COVID-19. The CDR3 length is 16 residues. The ends were cut back, 5 bases at V and 7 bases at J, with 23 bases in the middle. Germline V gene sequence: CDR1 SGHTA, CDR2 FQGNSA. These memory T cells were uncultured and sequenced directly after ex vivo isolation. The table came from immunoSEQ multiplex PCR; TCRdb's copy has only in-frame clones and leaves some out. The repertoire has approximately 22,000 clones, around 90% of them found once; the top ten carry over 0.45%. This clone was counted only a few times. The clonotype originates from a human donor who had COVID-19. This specimen was central memory CD4+ T cells from blood, taken before the COVID-19 pandemic. V and J are TRBV7-2 and TRBJ1-2; maybe TRBD1 (6 bases). The CDR3 DNA follows: TGTGCCAGCAGCCCCCAAGGGGCTGGGGGCAGGGGTGGCTACACCTTC. It encodes CASSPQGAGGRGGYTF.